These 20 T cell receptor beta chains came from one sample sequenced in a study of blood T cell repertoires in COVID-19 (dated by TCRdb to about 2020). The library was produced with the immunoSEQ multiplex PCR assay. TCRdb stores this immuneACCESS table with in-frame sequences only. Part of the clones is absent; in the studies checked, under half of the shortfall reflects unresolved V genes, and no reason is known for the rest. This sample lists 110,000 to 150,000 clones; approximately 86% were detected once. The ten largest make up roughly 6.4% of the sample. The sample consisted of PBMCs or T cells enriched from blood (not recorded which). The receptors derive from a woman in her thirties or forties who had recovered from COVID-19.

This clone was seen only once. The CDR3 sequence: CARSLGKQGRVGLAGNEQFF. CDR3 coding DNA: TGTGCCAGAAGCTTGGGGAAACAGGGGAGAGTAGGGCTAGCGGGTAATGAGCAGTTCTTC. The gene calls are TRBV5-3 and TRBJ2-1, with D possibly matching TRBD2 (8 bases). TRBV5-3 qualifies as an ORF whose function is uncertain. The CDR3 runs to 20 residues. V was shortened by 0 bases and J by 7 bases, with 29 bases between the two germline ends.

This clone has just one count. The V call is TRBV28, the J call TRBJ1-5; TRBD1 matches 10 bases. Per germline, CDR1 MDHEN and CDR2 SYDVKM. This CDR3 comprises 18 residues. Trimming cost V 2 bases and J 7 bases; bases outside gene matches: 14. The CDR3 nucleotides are TGTGCCAGCAGTTTACGAATCTCCGGGACAGGGGTTGGGCAGCCCCAGCATTTT. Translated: CASSLRISGTGVGQPQHF.

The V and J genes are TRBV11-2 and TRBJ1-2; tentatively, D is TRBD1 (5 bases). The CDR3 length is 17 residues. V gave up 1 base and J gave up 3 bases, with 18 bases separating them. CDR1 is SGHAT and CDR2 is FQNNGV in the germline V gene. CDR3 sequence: CASSLVGHGHEDYGYTF. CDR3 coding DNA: TGTGCCAGCAGCTTAGTTGGACATGGACACGAGGACTATGGCTACACCTTC.

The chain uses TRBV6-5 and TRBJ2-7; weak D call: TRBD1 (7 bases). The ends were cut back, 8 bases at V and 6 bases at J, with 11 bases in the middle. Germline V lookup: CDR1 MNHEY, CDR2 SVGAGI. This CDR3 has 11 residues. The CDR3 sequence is CASAQGGEQYF. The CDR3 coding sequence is TGTGCCAGCGCCCAGGGGGGCGAGCAGTACTTC.

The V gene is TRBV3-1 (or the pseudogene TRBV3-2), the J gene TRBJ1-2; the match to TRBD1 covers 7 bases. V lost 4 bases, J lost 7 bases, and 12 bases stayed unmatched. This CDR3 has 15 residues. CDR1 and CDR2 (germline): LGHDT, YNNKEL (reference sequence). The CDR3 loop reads CASSPGGLFRSGYTF. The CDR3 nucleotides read TGTGCCAGCAGCCCAGGGGGTCTTTTCAGGTCTGGCTACACCTTC.

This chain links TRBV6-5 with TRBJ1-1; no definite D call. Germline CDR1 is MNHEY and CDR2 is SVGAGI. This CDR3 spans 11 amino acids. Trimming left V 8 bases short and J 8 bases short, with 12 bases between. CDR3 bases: TGTGCCAGCCTCGGTAGAGGGGAAGCTTTCTTT. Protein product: CASLGRGEAFF.

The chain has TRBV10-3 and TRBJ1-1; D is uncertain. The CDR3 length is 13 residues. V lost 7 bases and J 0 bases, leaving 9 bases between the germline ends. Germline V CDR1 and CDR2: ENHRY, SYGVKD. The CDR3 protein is CAIKKEMNTEAFF. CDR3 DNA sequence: TGTGCCATCAAGAAAGAGATGAACACTGAAGCTTTCTTT.

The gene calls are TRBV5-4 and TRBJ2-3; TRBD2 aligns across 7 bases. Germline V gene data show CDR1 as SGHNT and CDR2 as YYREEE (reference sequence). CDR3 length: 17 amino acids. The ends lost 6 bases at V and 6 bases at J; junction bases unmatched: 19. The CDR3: CASTRGVGAGTGDTQYF. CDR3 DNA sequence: TGTGCCAGCACCCGGGGGGTTGGAGCGGGAACGGGGGATACGCAGTATTTT.

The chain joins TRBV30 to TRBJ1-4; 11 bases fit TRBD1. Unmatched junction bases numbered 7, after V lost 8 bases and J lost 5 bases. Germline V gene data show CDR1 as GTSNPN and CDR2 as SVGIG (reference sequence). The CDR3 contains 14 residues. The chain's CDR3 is CATTGTGGNEKLFF. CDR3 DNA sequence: TGTGCCACCACCGGGACAGGGGGAAATGAAAAACTGTTTTTT.

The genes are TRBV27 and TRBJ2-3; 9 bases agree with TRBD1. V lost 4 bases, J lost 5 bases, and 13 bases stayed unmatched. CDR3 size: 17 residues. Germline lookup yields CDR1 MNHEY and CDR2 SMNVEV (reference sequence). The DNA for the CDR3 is TGTGCCAGCAGTTATTCTTGGGGACAGGGAAGGGTAGATACGCAGTATTTT. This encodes CASSYSWGQGRVDTQYF.

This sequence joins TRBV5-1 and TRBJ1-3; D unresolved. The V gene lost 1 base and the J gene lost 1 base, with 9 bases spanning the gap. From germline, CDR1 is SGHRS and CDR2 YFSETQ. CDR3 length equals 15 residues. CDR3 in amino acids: CASSLFGYSGNTIYF. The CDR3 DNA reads TGCGCCAGCAGCTTGTTCGGTTATTCTGGAAACACCATATATTTT.

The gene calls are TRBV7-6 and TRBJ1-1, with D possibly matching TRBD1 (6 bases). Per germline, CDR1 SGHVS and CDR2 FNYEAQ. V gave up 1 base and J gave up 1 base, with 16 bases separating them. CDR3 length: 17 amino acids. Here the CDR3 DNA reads TGTGCCAGCAGCTTAGTAAACTTTGGGACAAAGAACACTGAAGCTTTCTTT. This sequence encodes CASSLVNFGTKNTEAFF.

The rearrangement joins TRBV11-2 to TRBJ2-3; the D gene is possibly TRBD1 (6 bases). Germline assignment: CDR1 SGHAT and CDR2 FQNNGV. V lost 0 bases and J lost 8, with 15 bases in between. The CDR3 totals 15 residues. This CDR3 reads CASSLEGGPGGTQYF. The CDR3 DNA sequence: TGTGCCAGCAGCTTAGAAGGGGGACCCGGAGGTACGCAGTATTTT.

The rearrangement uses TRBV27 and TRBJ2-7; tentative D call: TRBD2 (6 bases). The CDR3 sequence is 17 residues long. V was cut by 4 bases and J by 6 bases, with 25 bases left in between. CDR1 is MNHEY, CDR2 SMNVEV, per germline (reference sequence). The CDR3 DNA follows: TGTGCCAGCAGTTCGCACACCCGGGACTCCCGGGGGTTCGAGCAGTACTTC. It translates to CASSSHTRDSRGFEQYF.

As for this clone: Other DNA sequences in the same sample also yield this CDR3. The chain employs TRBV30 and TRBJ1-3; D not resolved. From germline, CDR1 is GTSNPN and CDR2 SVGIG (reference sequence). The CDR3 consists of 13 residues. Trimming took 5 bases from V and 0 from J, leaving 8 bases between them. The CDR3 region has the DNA TGTGCCTGGTCGAGGGACTCTGGAAACACCATATATTTT. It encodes CAWSRDSGNTIYF.

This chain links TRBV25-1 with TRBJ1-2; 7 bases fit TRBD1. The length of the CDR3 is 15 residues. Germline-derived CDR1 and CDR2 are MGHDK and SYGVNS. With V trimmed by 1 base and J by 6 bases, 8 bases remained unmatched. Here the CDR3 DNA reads TGTGCCAGCAGTGAATTCGGCGACAGGGTGGATGGCTACACCTTC. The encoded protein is CASSEFGDRVDGYTF.

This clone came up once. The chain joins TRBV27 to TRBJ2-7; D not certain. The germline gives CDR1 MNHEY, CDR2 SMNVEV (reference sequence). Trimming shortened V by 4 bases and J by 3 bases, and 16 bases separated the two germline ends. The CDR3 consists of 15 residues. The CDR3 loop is CASSSTSNLHYEQYF. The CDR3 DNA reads TGTGCCAGCAGTTCCACATCAAACCTCCACTACGAGCAGTACTTC.

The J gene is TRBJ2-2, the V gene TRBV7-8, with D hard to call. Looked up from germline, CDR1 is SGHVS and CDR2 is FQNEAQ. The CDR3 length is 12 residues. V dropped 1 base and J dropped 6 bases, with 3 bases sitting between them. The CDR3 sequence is CASSLVSGELFF. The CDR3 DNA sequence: TGTGCCAGCAGCTTAGTCTCCGGGGAGCTGTTTTTT.

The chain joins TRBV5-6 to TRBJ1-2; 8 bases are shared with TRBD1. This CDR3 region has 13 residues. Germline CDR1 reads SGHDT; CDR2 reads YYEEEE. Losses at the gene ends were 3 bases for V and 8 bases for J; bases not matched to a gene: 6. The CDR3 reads CASSSGTGGGYTF. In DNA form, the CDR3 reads TGTGCCAGCAGCTCCGGGACAGGCGGAGGCTACACCTTC.

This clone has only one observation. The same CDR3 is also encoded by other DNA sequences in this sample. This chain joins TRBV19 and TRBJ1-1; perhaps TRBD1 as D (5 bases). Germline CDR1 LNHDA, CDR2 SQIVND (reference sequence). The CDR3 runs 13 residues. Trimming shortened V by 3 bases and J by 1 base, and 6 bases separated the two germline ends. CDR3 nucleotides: TGTGCCAGTAGTATTACAGGGAACACTGAAGCTTTCTTT. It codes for CASSITGNTEAFF.